Shown below are 6 T cell receptor beta chains from a single sample sequenced in a study of tumor and adjacent non-tumor tissue in lung cancer. The template was RNA from unsorted bulk tissue. Distant lung tissue was collected more than 3 cm away from the tumor edge. Three rounds of nested PCR, following a modified ARM-PCR protocol, produced the TCRbeta library. Each CDR3 protein gets one entry after TCRdb re-called the multiplex PCR reads with MiXCR. The data hold 60,000 to 100,000 distinct CDR3 sequences, with approximately 82% observed a single time. Sequences were obtained from distant non-tumor lung tissue. These receptors were taken from a man in his 70s with non-small cell lung cancer.

V usage is TRBV4-3 and J usage is TRBJ2-3, with a weak D call TRBD1 (6 bases). The J call may be mistaken, given a closer DNA end match to TRBJ1-5. The CDR3 consists of 17 residues. In germline, CDR1 is LGHNA, CDR2 YSLEER. The CDR3 bases are TGCGCCAGCAGCCAATCACTAGGGGGAGAGGGTGCAGATGCGCAGCATTTT. This translates into CASSQSLGGEGADAQHF.

The chain joins TRBV11-2 to TRBJ2-7; D gene ambiguous. Trimming shortened V by 9 bases and J by 4 bases, and 13 bases separated the two germline ends. The CDR3 has 12 residues. Germline loops: CDR1 SGHAT, CDR2 FQNNGV. The DNA for the CDR3 is TGTGCCAGTAACTTAACTCTTTACGAGCAGTACTTC. It codes for CASNLTLYEQYF.

Turning to this clonotype: An end of the junction does not agree with germline; a read error may underlie this. This rearrangement joins TRBV29-1 to TRBJ1-5; unclear D gene. The CDR3 runs 13 residues. The germline gives CDR1 SQVTM, CDR2 ANQGSEA. The CDR3 region is CGVLRYSNQPQHF. The CDR3 region has the DNA TGCGGCGTTTTGAGGTATAGCAATCAACCCCAGCATTTT.

V is TRBV6-2 or TRBV6-3 and J is TRBJ1-1; no firm D call. CDR3 size: 14 residues. The V end was cut by 6 bases, the J end by 7 bases, with 18 bases between. CDR1 and CDR2 (germline): MNHEY, SVGEGT. CDR3 DNA sequence: TGTGCCAGCAGCACCCTCCCCACGGGCATTGAAGCTTTCTTT. Its translation is CASSTLPTGIEAFF.

Note on this clonotype: With a much larger clone just one base away, this may be a read error. The V call is TRBV28, the J call TRBJ2-3; no clear D gene. The end of the DNA aligns better with TRBJ1-5, so the J call may be wrong. The CDR3 spans 16 residues. Germline assignment: CDR1 MDHEN and CDR2 SYDVKM. The CDR3 DNA follows: TGTGCCAGCAGCCCAACCCAATCTTCTCACACAGATACGCAGCATTTT. Translating gives CASSPTQSSHTDTQHF.

Of note for this clonotype: Here the CDR3 omits its conserved ending phenylalanine or tryptophan, so a read error is the likely source. The genes are TRBV12-3 or TRBV12-4 and TRBJ2-7, with a tentative D call TRBD1 (6 bases). The CDR3 is made up of 15 amino acids. V was pared by 6 bases and J by 4 bases, with 19 bases between. The CDR3 protein is CASSTSTGRPYEQYL. The CDR3 DNA reads TGTGCCAGCAGCACCTCGACAGGAAGACCATACGAGCAGTACTTA.